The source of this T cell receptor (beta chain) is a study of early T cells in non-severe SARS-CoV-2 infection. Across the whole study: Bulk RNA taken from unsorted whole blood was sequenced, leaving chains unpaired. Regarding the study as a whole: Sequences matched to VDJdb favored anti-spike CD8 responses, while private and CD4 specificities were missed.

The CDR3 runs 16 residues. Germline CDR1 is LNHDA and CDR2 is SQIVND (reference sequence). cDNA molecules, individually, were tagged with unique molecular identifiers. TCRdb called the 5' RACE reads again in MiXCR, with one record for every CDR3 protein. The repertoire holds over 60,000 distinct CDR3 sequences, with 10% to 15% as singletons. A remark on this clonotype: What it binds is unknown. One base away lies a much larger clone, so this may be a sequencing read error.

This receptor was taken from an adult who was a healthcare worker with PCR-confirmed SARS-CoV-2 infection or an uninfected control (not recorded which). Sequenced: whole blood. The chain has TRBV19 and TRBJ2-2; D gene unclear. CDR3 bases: TGTGTCAGTACCCGGGCGCTTGGAGCGAACACCGGGGAGCTGTTTTTT. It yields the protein CVSTRALGANTGELFF. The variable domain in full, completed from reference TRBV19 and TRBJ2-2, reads DGGITQSPKYLFRKEGQNVTLSCEQNLNHDAMYWYRQDPGQGLRLIYYSQIVNDFQKGDIAEGYSVSREKKESFPLTVTSAQKNPTAFYLCVSTRALGANTGELFFGEGSRLTVL.